This T cell receptor beta chain emerged from a study of T cell responses to AZD1222 COVID-19 vaccine. Broader study findings: Repertoires were collected only later (after the peak T cell response had occurred).

Generated by immunoSEQ multiplex PCR, the TCRdb table keeps only in-frame clones and is missing some. This table has tens of thousands of clones, approximately 83% appearing once. From germline, CDR1 is LNHDA and CDR2 SQIVND (reference sequence). CDR3 length: 14 residues. The V segment lost 11 bases and the J segment 5 bases; nucleotides outside the gene matches: 9. As to this clone: Its antigen is unknown.

The clonotype was recovered from an adult in good health. The source was peripheral blood, collected on day 0 of AZD1222 vaccination. The gene calls are TRBV19 and TRBJ1-5; 10 bases map to TRBD1. The CDR3 coding sequence is TGTGCCCCATCCCCAGGACAGGGGGATCAGCCCCAGCATTTT. Its protein product is CAPSPGQGDQPQHF.